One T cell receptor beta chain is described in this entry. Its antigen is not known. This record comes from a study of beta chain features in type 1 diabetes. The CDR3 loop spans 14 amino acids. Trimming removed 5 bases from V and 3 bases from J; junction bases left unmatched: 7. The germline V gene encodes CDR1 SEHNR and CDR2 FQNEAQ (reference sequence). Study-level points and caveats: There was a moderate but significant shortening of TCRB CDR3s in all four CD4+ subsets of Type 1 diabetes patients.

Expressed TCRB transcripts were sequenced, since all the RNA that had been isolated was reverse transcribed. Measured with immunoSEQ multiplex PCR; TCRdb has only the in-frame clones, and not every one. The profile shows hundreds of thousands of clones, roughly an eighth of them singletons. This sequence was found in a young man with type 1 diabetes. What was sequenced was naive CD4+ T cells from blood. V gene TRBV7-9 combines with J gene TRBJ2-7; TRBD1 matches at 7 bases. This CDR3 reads CASSPRDRLYEQYF. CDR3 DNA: TGTGCCAGCAGCCCACGGGACAGACTCTACGAGCAGTACTTC.